The 5 T cell receptor beta chains below were found in one sample sequenced in a study of T cell responses to AZD1222 COVID-19 vaccine. The assay was immunoSEQ multiplex PCR, and TCRdb's table has in-frame clones only and misses some. The sample shows 110,000 or so clones, around 90% of them seen only once. The sample here was peripheral blood, taken on day 0 of AZD1222 vaccination. Every receptor here comes from an adult in good health.

V is TRBV30 and J is TRBJ1-5; 10 positions match TRBD1. This CDR3 spans 20 amino acids. CDR1 and CDR2 (germline): GTSNPN, SVGIG (reference sequence). J gave up 5 bases and V 2 bases, and 21 bases lay outside the gene matches. CDR3 region: CAWSFGFSGQGHGWDQPQHF. CDR3 sequence (DNA): TGTGCCTGGAGTTTTGGGTTTTCGGGACAGGGGCACGGTTGGGATCAGCCCCAGCATTTT.

CDR3 bases: TGTGCCAGCAGGCCAGCGGGTGGGTCCTACGAGCAGTACTTC. Its protein product is CASRPAGGSYEQYF. The chain recombines TRBV28 with TRBJ2-7; D perhaps matches TRBD2 (6 bases). CDR3 length: 14 amino acids. Germline CDR1 MDHEN, CDR2 SYDVKM. V was cut by 6 bases and J by 1 base, with 13 bases left in between.

The chain employs TRBV3-1 (or the pseudogene TRBV3-2) and TRBJ2-3; 12 bases are shared with TRBD2. In germline, CDR1 is LGHDT, CDR2 YNNKEL (reference sequence). The V segment lost 6 bases and the J segment 6 bases; nucleotides outside the gene matches: 10. This CDR3 region has 16 residues. This CDR3 reads CASSRTSGTSGDTQYF. The CDR3 DNA reads as TGTGCCAGCAGTCGGACTAGCGGGACTTCGGGGGATACGCAGTATTTT.

This clone was detected only once. The chain uses TRBV19 and TRBJ2-5, with 10 positions matching TRBD1. Germline CDR1 and CDR2: LNHDA and SQIVND (reference sequence). This CDR3 has 13 residues. The CDR3 DNA follows: TGTGCTACTGCCGGGACAGGGGATGGGACCCAGTACTTC. Amino acids: CATAGTGDGTQYF.

This clone was detected only a few times. This sequence joins TRBV28 and TRBJ1-5; 8 nucleotides align to TRBD1. The CDR3 is made up of 14 amino acids. With 7 bases clipped from V and 4 bases from J, the junction kept 6 bases outside the gene matches. Looked up from germline, CDR1 is MDHEN and CDR2 is SYDVKM. For the CDR3, the DNA is TGTGCCAGCAAAATCCGGGACAGGAATCAGCCCCAGCATTTT. Its protein is CASKIRDRNQPQHF.